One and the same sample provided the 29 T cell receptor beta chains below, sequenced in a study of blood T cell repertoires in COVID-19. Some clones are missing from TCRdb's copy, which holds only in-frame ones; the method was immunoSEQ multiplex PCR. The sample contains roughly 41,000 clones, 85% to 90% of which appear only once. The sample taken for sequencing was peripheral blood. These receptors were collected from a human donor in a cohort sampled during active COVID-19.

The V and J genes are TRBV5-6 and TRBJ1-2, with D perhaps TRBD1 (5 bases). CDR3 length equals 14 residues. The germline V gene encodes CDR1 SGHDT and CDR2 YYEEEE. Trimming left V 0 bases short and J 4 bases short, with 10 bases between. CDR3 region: CASSLGQGLYGYTF. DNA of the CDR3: TGTGCCAGCAGCTTGGGGCAGGGACTCTATGGCTACACCTTC.

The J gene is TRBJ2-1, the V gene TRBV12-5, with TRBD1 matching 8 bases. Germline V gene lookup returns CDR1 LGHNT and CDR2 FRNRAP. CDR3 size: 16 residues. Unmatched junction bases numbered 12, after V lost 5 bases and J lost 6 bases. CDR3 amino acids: CASGPTPGQGPNEQFF. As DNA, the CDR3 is TGTGCTAGTGGTCCTACCCCAGGACAGGGCCCCAATGAGCAGTTCTTC.

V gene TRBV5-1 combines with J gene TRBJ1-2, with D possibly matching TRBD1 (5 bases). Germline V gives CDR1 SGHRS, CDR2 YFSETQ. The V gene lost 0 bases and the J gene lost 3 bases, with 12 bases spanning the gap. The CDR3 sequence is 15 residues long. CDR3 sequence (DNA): TGCGCCAGCAGCTTGGGAGGTAGCAGGGACTATGGCTACACCTTC. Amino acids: CASSLGGSRDYGYTF. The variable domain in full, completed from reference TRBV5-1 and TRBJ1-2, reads KAGVTQTPRYLIKTRGQQVTLSCSPISGHRSVSWYQQTPGQGLQFLFEYFSETQRNKGNFPGRFSGRQFSNSRSEMNVSTLELGDSALYLCASSLGGSRDYGYTFGSGTRLTVV.

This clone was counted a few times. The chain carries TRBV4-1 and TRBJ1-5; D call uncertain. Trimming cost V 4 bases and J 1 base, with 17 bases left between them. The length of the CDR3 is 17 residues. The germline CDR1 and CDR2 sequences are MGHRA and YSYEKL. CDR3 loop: CASSPSPFERSNQPQHF. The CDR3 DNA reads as TGCGCCAGCAGCCCCTCCCCCTTCGAGAGGAGCAATCAGCCCCAGCATTTT.

CDR3 region: CASSPRDRVYPNEQFF. For the CDR3, the DNA is TGTGCCAGCAGCCCGCGGGACAGGGTATATCCGAATGAGCAGTTCTTC. V usage is TRBV21-1 and J usage is TRBJ2-1; TRBD1 was called by the table and not checked on the DNA. TRBV21-1 corresponds to a pseudogene. This CDR3 contains 16 residues.

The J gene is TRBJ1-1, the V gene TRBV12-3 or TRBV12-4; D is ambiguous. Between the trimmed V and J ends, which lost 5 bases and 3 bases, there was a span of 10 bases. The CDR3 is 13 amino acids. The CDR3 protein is CASSVGEYTEAFF. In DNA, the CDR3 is TGTGCCAGCAGTGTCGGGGAGTACACTGAAGCTTTCTTT.

The CDR3 DNA follows: TGTGCCAGCAGCTTAGGCGGGGGGAACACTGAAGCTTTCTTT. Amino acid sequence: CASSLGGGNTEAFF. The gene calls are TRBV7-9 and TRBJ1-1, with a weak D call TRBD1 (5 bases). From germline, CDR1 is SEHNR and CDR2 FQNEAQ (reference sequence). Deletions cut 1 base from V and 1 base from J, with 7 bases between. The CDR3 has 14 amino acids.

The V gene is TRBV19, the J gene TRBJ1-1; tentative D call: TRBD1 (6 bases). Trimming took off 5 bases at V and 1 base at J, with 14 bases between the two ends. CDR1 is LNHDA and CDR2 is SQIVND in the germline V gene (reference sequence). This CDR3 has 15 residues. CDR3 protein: CASSARGYPNTEAFF. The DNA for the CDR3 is TGTGCCAGTAGTGCCAGGGGATATCCGAACACTGAAGCTTTCTTT.

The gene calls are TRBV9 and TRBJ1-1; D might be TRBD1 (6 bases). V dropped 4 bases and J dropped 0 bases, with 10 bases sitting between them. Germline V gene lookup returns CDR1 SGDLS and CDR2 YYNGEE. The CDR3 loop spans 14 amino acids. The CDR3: CASSYGQMNTEAFF. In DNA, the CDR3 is TGTGCCAGCAGCTACGGACAGATGAACACTGAAGCTTTCTTT.

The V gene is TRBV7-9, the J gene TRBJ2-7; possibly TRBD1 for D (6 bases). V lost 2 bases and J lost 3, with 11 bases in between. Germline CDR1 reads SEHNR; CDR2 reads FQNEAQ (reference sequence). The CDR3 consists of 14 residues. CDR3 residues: CASSLQGQDYEQYF. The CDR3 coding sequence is TGTGCCAGCAGCTTACAGGGACAAGACTACGAGCAGTACTTC.

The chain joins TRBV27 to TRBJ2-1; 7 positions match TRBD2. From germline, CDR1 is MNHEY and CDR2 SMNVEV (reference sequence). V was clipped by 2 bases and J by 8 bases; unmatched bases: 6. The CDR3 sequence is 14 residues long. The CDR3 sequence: CASSLGGRGHEQFF. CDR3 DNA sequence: TGTGCCAGCAGTTTAGGCGGGAGAGGCCATGAGCAGTTCTTC.

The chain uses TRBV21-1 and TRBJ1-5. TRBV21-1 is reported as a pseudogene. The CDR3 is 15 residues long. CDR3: CASTLGAGNNQPQHF. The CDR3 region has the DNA TGTGCCAGCACCCTCGGGGCGGGAAACAATCAGCCCCAGCATTTT.

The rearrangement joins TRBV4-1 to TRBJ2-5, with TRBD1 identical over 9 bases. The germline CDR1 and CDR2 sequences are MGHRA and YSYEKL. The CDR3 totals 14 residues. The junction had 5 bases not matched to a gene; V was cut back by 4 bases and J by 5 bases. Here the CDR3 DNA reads TGCGCCAGCAGCCGCCTAGGACAGGGGGAGACCCAGTACTTC. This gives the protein CASSRLGQGETQYF.

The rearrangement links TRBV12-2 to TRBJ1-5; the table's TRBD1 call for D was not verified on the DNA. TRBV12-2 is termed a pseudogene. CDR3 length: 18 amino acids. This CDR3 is CASRLEVGTGLLNQPQHF. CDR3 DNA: TGTGCAAGTCGCTTAGAGGTGGGGACAGGGCTTCTCAATCAGCCCCAGCATTTT.

The CDR3 here is CASSFLSLKGAQGSSYNEQFF. The CDR3 coding sequence is TGTGCCAGCAGCTTCCTTTCCCTAAAGGGGGCGCAGGGTAGCTCCTACAATGAGCAGTTCTTC. This sequence joins TRBV7-8 and TRBJ2-1; 7 bases line up with TRBD1. Germline lookup yields CDR1 SGHVS and CDR2 FQNEAQ. V gave up 3 bases and J gave up 0 bases; unmatched junction bases: 20. The CDR3 sequence is 21 residues long.

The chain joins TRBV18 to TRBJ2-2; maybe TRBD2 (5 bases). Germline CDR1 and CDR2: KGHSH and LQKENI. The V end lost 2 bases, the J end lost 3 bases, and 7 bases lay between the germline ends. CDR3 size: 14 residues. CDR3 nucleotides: TGTGCCAGCTCACCAAAGGGAGACACCGGGGAGCTGTTTTTT. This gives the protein CASSPKGDTGELFF.

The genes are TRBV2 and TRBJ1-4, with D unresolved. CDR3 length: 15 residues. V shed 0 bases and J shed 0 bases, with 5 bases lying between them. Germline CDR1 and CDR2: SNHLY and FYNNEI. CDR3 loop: CASSEAGATNEKLFF. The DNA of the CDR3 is TGTGCCAGCAGTGAAGCGGGAGCAACTAATGAAAAACTGTTTTTT. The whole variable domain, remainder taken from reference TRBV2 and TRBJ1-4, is EPEVTQTPSHQVTQMGQEVILRCVPISNHLYFYWYRQILGQKVEFLVSFYNNEISEKSEIFDDQFSVERPDGSNFTLKIRSTKLEDSAMYFCASSEAGATNEKLFFGSGTQLSVL.

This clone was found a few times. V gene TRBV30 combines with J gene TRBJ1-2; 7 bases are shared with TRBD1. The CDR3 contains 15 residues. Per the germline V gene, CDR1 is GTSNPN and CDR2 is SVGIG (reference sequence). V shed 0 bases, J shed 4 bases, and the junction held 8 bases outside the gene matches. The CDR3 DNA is TGTGCCTGGAGTGTAACTCGACAGGGAGGCTATGGCTACACCTTC. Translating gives CAWSVTRQGGYGYTF.

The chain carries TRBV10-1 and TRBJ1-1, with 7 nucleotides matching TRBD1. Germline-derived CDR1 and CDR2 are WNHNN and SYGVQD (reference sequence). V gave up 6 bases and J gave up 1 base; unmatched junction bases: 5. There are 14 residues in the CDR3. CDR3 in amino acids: CASREDRENTEAFF. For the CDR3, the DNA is TGCGCCAGCAGGGAAGACAGGGAGAACACTGAAGCTTTCTTT.

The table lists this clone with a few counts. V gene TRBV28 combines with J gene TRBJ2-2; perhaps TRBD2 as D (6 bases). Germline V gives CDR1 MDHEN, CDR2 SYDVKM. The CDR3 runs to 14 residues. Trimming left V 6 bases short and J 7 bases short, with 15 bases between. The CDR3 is CASRMGGLIGELFF. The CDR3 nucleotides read TGTGCCAGCAGGATGGGGGGTCTGATCGGGGAGCTGTTTTTT.

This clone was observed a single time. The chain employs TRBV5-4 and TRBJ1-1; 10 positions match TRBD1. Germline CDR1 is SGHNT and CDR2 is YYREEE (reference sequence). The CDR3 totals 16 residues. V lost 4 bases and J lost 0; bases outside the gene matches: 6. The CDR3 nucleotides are TGTGCCAGCAGCCCGGGGACAGGGGTCATGAACACTGAAGCTTTCTTT. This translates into CASSPGTGVMNTEAFF.

In DNA form, the CDR3 reads TGTGCCAGCAGCCAAGAGGCGGGAGGGGTCTACAATGAGCAGTTCTTC. Protein: CASSQEAGGVYNEQFF. The J gene is TRBJ2-1, the V gene TRBV3-1 (or the pseudogene TRBV3-2); 9 nucleotides match TRBD2. Germline V gives CDR1 LGHDT, CDR2 YNNKEL (reference sequence). The junction had 3 bases not matched to a gene; V was cut back by 0 bases and J by 3 bases. The CDR3 has 16 residues.

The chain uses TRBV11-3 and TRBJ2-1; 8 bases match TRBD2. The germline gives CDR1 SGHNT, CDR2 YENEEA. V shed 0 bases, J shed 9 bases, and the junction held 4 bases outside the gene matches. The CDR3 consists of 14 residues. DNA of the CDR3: TGTGCCAGCAGCTTAGAGGGGACTAGTCGTGAGCAGTTCTTC. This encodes CASSLEGTSREQFF.

The chain's CDR3 is CASSIGTSASYEQYF. The CDR3 nucleotides are TGTGCCAGCAGCATAGGGACTAGCGCTTCCTACGAGCAGTACTTC. The chain links TRBV11-2 to TRBJ2-7, with 10 bases identical to TRBD2. Germline V lookup: CDR1 SGHAT, CDR2 FQNNGV. J lost 1 base, V lost 5 bases, and 5 bases had no gene match. The CDR3 is 15 residues long.

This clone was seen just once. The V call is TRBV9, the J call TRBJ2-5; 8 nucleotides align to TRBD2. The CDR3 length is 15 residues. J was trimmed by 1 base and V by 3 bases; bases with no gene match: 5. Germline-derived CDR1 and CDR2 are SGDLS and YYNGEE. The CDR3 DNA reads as TGTGCCAGCAGCGATCAAACTAGCGGCCAAGAGACCCAGTACTTC. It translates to CASSDQTSGQETQYF.

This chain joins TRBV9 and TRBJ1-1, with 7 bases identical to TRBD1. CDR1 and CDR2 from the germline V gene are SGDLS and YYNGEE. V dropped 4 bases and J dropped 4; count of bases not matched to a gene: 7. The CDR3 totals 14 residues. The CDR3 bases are TGTGCCAGCAGCAAGGGGGACAGACTCACTGAAGCTTTCTTT. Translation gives CASSKGDRLTEAFF. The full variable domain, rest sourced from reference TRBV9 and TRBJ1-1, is DSGVTQTPKHLITATGQRVTLRCSPRSGDLSVYWYQQSLDQGLQFLIQYYNGEERAKGNILERFSAQQFPDLHSELNLSSLELGDSALYFCASSKGDRLTEAFFGQGTRLTVV.

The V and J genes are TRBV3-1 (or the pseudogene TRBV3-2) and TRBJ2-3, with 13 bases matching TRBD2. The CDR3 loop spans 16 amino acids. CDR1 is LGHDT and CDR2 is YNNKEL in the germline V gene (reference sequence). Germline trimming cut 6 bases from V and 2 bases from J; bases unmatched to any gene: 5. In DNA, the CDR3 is TGTGCCAGCAGTGGACTAGCGGGAGCCCCCACAGATACGCAGTATTTT. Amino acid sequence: CASSGLAGAPTDTQYF.

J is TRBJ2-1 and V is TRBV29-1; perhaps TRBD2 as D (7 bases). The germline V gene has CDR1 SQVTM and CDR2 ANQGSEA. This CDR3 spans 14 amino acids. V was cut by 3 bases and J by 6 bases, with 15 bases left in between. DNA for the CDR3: TGCAGCGTTGATAAAGGGGGAGGGCCCAATGAGCAGTTCTTC. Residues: CSVDKGGGPNEQFF.

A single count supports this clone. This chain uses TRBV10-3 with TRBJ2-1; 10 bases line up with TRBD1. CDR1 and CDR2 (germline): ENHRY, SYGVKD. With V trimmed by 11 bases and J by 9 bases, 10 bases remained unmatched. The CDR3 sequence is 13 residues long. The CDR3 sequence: CASTGTGEGEQFF. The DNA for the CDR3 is TGTGCCTCAACCGGGACAGGGGAAGGTGAGCAGTTCTTC.